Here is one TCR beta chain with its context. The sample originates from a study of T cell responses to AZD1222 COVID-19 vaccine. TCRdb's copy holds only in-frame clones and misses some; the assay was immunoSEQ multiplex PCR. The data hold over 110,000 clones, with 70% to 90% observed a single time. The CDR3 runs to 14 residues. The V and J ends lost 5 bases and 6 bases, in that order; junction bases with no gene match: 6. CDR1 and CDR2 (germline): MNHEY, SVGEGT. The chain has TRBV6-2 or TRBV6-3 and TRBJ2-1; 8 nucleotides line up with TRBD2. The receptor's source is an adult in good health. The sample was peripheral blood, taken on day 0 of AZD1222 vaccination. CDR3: CASSLSGSFNEQFF. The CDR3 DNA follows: TGTGCCAGCAGTCTGAGCGGGAGTTTCAATGAGCAGTTCTTC.